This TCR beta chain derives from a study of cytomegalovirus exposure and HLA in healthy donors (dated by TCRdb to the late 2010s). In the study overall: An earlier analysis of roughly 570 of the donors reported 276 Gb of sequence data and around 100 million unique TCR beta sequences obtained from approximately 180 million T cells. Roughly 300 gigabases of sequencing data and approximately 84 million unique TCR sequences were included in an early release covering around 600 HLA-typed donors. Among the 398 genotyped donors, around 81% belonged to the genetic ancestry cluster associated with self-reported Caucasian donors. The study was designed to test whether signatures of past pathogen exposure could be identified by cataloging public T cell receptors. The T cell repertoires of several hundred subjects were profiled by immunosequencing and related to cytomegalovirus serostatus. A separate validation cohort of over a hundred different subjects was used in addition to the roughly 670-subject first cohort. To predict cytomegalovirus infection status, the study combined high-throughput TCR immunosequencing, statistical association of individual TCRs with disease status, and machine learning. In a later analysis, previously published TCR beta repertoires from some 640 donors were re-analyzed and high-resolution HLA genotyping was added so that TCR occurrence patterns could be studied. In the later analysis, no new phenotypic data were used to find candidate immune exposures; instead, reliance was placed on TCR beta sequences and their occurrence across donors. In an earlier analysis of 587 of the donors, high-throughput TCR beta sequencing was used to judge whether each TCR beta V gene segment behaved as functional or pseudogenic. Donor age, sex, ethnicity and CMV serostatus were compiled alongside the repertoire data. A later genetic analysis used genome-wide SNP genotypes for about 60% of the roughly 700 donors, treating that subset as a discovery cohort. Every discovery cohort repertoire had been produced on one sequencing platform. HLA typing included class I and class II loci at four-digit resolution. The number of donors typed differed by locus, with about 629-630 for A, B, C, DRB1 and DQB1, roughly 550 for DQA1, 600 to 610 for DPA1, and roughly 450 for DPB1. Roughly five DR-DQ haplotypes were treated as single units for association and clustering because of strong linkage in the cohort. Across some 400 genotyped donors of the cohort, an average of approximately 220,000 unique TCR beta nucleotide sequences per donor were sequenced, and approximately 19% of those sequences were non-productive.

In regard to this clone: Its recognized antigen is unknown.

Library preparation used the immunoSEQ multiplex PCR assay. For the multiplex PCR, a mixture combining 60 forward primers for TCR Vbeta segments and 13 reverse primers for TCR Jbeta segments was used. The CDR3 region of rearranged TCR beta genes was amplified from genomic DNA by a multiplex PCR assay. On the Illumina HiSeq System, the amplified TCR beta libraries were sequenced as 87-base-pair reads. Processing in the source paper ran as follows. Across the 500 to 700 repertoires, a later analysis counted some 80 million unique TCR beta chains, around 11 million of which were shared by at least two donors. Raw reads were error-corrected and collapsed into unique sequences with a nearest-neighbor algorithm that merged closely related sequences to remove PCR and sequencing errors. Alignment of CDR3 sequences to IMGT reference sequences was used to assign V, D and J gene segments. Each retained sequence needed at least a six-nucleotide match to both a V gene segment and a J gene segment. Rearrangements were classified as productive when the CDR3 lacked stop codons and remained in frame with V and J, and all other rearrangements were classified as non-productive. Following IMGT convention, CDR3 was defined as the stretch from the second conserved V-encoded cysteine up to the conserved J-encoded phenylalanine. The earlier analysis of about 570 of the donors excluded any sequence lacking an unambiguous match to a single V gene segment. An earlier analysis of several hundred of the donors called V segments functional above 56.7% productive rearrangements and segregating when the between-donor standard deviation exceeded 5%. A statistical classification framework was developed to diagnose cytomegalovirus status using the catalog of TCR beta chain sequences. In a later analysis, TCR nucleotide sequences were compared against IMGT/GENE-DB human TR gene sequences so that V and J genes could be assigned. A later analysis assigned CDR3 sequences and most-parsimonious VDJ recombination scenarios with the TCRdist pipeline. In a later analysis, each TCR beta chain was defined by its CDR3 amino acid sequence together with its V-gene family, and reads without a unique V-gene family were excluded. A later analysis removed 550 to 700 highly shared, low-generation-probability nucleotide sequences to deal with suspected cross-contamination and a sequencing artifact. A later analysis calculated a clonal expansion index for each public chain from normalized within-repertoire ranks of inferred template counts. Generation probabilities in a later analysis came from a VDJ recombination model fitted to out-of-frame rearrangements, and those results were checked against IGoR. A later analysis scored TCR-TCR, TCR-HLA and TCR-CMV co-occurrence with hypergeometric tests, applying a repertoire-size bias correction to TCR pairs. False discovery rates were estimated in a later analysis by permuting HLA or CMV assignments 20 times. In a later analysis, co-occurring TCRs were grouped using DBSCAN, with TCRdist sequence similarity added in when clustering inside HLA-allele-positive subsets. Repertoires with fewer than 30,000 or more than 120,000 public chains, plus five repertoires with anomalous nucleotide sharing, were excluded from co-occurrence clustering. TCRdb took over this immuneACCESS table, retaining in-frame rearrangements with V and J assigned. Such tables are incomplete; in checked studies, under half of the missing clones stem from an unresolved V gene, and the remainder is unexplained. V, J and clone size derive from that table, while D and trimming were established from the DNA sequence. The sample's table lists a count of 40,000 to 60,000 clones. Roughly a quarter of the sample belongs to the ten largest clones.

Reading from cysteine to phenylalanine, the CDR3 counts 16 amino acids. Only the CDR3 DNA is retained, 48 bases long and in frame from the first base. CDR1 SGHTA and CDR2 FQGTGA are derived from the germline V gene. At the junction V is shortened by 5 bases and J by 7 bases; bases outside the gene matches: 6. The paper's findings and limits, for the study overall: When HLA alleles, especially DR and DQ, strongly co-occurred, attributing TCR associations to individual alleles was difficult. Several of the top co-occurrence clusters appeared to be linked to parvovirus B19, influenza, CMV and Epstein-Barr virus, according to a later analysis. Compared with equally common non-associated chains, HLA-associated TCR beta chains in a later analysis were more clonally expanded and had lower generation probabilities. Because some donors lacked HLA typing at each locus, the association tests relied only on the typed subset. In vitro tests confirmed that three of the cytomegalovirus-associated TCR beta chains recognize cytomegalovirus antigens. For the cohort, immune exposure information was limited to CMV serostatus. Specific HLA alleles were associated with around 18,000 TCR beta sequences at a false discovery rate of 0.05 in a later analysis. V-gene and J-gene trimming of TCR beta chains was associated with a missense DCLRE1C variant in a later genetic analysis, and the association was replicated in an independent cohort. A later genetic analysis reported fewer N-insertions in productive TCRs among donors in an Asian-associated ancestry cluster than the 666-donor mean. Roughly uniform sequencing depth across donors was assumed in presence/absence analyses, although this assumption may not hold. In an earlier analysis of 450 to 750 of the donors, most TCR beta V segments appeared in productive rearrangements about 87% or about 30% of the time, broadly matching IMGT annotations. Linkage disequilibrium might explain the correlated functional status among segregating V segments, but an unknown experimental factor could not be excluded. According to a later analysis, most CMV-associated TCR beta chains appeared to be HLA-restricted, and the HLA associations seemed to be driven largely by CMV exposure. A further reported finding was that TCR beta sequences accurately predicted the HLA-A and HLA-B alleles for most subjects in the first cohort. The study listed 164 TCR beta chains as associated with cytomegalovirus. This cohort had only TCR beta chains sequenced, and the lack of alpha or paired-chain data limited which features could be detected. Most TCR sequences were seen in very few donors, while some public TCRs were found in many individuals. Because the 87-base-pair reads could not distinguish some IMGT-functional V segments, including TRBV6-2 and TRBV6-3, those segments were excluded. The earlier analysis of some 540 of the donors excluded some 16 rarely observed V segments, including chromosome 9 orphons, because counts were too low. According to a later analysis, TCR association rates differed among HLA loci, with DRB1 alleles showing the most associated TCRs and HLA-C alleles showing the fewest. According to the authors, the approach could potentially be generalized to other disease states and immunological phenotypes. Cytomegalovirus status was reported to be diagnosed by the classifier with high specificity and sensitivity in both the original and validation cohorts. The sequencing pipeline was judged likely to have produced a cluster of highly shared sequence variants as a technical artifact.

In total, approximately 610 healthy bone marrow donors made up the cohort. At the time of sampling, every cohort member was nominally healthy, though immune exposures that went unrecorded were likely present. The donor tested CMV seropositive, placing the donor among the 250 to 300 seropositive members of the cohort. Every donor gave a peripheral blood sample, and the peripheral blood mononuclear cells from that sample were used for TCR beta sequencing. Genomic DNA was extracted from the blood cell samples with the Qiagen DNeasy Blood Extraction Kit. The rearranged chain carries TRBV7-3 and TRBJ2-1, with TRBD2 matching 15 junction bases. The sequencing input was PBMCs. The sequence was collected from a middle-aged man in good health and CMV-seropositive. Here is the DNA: TGTGCCAGCAGCCAGGGACTAGCGGGAGGTGGGAATGAGCAGTTCTTC. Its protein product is CASSQGLAGGGNEQFF.